These 10 T cell receptor beta chains share one sample of origin, sequenced in a study of early T cells in non-severe SARS-CoV-2 infection. TCRdb independently ran MiXCR on the 5' RACE reads; one entry per CDR3 protein. The sample holds about 35,000 distinct CDR3 sequences; 5.5% are singletons and the top ten take 4.4%. This material consisted of whole blood, taken at baseline. Receptors originate from an adult who was a healthcare worker with PCR-confirmed SARS-CoV-2 infection or an uninfected control (not recorded which).

The CDR3 protein is CASSFPGLAGGPGQETQYF. CDR3 nucleotides: TGTGCCAGCAGCTTTCCAGGACTAGCGGGGGGGCCCGGTCAAGAGACCCAGTACTTC. The chain couples TRBV7-2 to TRBJ2-5, with 15 bases that match TRBD2. Per the germline V gene, CDR1 is SGHTA and CDR2 is FQGNSA. The CDR3 has 19 residues. Losses at the gene ends were 3 bases for V and 2 bases for J; bases not matched to a gene: 10.

Many counts were recorded for this clonotype. The V gene is TRBV27, the J gene TRBJ1-2; perhaps TRBD1 as D (5 bases). V gave up 4 bases and J gave up 3 bases, with 12 bases separating them. In germline, CDR1 is MNHEY, CDR2 SMNVEV (reference sequence). CDR3 size: 14 residues. CDR3 amino acids: CASSWTARDYGYTF. The CDR3 nucleotides are TGTGCCAGCAGTTGGACGGCCAGGGACTATGGCTACACCTTC.

This clonotype was seen repeatedly, ten times or more. CDR3 coding DNA: TGTGCCAGCAGCTTAGCCGGGGGAGTCTCCTACAATGAGCAGTTCTTC. Protein: CASSLAGGVSYNEQFF. The chain has TRBV7-8 and TRBJ2-1; D might be TRBD2 (6 bases). Trimming took 0 bases from V and 0 from J, leaving 9 bases between them. There are 16 residues in the CDR3. CDR1 is SGHVS and CDR2 is FQNEAQ in the germline V gene.

This clonotype was recorded a few times. The gene calls are TRBV14 and TRBJ1-1; D gene ambiguous. V was trimmed by 2 bases and J by 10 bases, leaving 14 bases between them. The CDR3 spans 13 residues. CDR1 and CDR2 (germline): SGHDN, FVKESK. CDR3: CASSQRDKAVAFF. The CDR3 DNA sequence: TGTGCCAGCAGCCAACGAGACAAGGCCGTAGCTTTCTTT.

V and J are TRBV9 and TRBJ1-1; D remains unclear. The CDR3 contains 14 residues. Germline V CDR1 and CDR2: SGDLS, YYNGEE. With 2 bases removed from V and 0 bases from J, the gap between germline ends came to 8 bases. The CDR3 sequence: CASSVGGMNTEAFF. In nucleotides, the CDR3 is TGTGCCAGCAGCGTTGGTGGCATGAACACTGAAGCTTTCTTT.

This clonotype came up many times. The rearrangement uses TRBV2 and TRBJ2-3; 8 bases line up with TRBD2. The junction had 9 bases not matched to a gene; V was cut back by 6 bases and J by 4 bases. The CDR3 covers 15 residues. Germline CDR1 reads SNHLY; CDR2 reads FYNNEI. Here the CDR3 reads CASSPGSGRSDTQYF. The CDR3 DNA follows: TGTGCCAGCAGCCCAGGGAGCGGGAGATCAGATACGCAGTATTTT. Filled out from reference TRBV2 and TRBJ2-3, the complete variable domain reads EPEVTQTPSHQVTQMGQEVILRCVPISNHLYFYWYRQILGQKVEFLVSFYNNEISEKSEIFDDQFSVERPDGSNFTLKIRSTKLEDSAMYFCASSPGSGRSDTQYFGPGTRLTVL.

Many counts were recorded for this clonotype. The rearrangement links TRBV15 to TRBJ2-1; 9 bases fit TRBD2. The CDR3 extends over 15 amino acids. The V gene end was trimmed by 5 bases and the J gene end by 4 bases; junction bases not matched to a gene: 6. Germline CDR1 is LNHNV and CDR2 is YYDKDF (reference sequence). The CDR3, as DNA: TGTGCCACCAGCCCTAGCGGGATGGGGTACAATGAGCAGTTCTTC. It is translated as CATSPSGMGYNEQFF.

There are many counts of this clonotype. This chain uses TRBV20-1 with TRBJ2-1; the D gene is possibly TRBD1 (5 bases). With 2 bases removed from V and 9 bases from J, the gap between germline ends came to 8 bases. The germline V gene encodes CDR1 DFQATT and CDR2 SNEGSKA (reference sequence). The CDR3 runs to 11 residues. The CDR3 DNA is TGCAGTGCTAGAATCAGGGTTGAGCAGTTCTTC. Its protein is CSARIRVEQFF.

This clonotype showed up many times. The CDR3 reads CASSTRQANYGYTF. In DNA, the CDR3 is TGTGCCAGTAGTACCCGACAGGCTAACTATGGCTACACCTTC. This chain uses TRBV19 with TRBJ1-2; D perhaps matches TRBD1 (6 bases). CDR3 size: 14 residues. Germline CDR1 and CDR2: LNHDA and SQIVND (reference sequence). The ends were cut back, 4 bases at V and 0 bases at J, with 9 bases in the middle.

Worth noting for this clonotype: A clone one base away is much larger, so this may be a read error. The chain employs TRBV6-7 and TRBJ2-3, with 7 bases identical to TRBD2. TRBV6-7 has ORF status, its function being uncertain. V lost 5 bases and J lost 2; bases outside the gene matches: 10. This CDR3 is 16 amino acids long. The CDR3 nucleotides read TGTGCCAGCAGTCCGACTAGCAGGGATGACACAGATACGCAGTATTTT. Amino acids: CASSPTSRDDTDTQYF.